Below are 30 T cell receptor beta chains sequenced from a single sample in a study of blood T cell repertoires in COVID-19. The repertoire was sequenced with immunoSEQ multiplex PCR; TCRdb's copy has only in-frame clones and lacks some. The sample includes roughly 220,000 clones, roughly 79% of them seen just once. The material sequenced was peripheral blood. All receptors come from a woman of 80 years or more with COVID-19, enrolled during active disease.

The chain recombines TRBV7-2 with TRBJ2-1, with 9 positions matching TRBD2. J was trimmed by 4 bases and V by 2 bases; bases with no gene match: 15. Germline CDR1 and CDR2: SGHTA and FQGNSA. This CDR3 is built from 19 residues. The CDR3 loop reads CASSLPLGVAGEVYNEQFF. Here the CDR3 DNA reads TGTGCCAGCAGCTTACCCCTTGGGGTAGCGGGAGAGGTGTACAATGAGCAGTTCTTC.

The chain employs TRBV5-4 and TRBJ2-5, with a possible D match to TRBD1 (5 bases). Germline-derived CDR1 and CDR2 are SGHNT and YYREEE (reference sequence). This CDR3 region has 16 residues. The V end lost 0 bases, the J end lost 5 bases, and 17 bases lay between the germline ends. DNA of the CDR3: TGTGCCAGCAGCTTGGAAACAGGCCTTAAGATTGAGACCCAGTACTTC. It is translated as CASSLETGLKIETQYF.

The sample holds a few counts of this clone. V gene TRBV2 combines with J gene TRBJ2-7, with D perhaps TRBD2 (5 bases). Germline V CDR1 and CDR2: SNHLY, FYNNEI. There are 12 residues in the CDR3. The germline V and J ends were trimmed by 5 bases and 4 bases, with 9 bases remaining between them. This CDR3 is CASSSGFYEQYF. CDR3 in DNA: TGTGCCAGCAGTTCGGGATTTTACGAGCAGTACTTC. The whole variable domain, filled in from reference TRBV2 and TRBJ2-7, reads EPEVTQTPSHQVTQMGQEVILRCVPISNHLYFYWYRQILGQKVEFLVSFYNNEISEKSEIFDDQFSVERPDGSNFTLKIRSTKLEDSAMYFCASSSGFYEQYFGPGTRLTVT.

V and J are TRBV10-1 and TRBJ1-5; the match to TRBD1 covers 9 bases. Germline V gives CDR1 WNHNN, CDR2 SYGVQD (reference sequence). V was pared by 7 bases and J by 0 bases, with 13 bases of the junction left unmatched. The CDR3 extends over 18 amino acids. For the CDR3, the DNA is TGCGCCAGCATCGAGGGTTGGGACAGGGAGAATAGCAATCAGCCCCAGCATTTT. This codes for CASIEGWDRENSNQPQHF.

The genes are TRBV5-5 and TRBJ2-3, with a weak D call TRBD2 (5 bases). Germline assignment: CDR1 SGHKS and CDR2 YYEKEE (reference sequence). This CDR3 has 16 residues. V was trimmed by 0 bases and J by 4 bases, leaving 15 bases between them. The CDR3 DNA is TGTGCCAGCAGCTTGGTACAACTCCCCGGGGCAGATACGCAGTATTTT. This encodes CASSLVQLPGADTQYF.

The chain couples TRBV15 to TRBJ1-2, with 9 bases lining up with TRBD1. J lost 4 bases, V lost 1 base, and 7 bases had no gene match. Germline-derived CDR1 and CDR2 are LNHNV and YYDKDF (reference sequence). There are 16 residues in the CDR3. CDR3 in DNA: TGTGCCACCAGCAGAGTCGGGACAGGGTCCGGCTATGGCTACACCTTC. Translation: CATSRVGTGSGYGYTF.

J is TRBJ1-2 and V is TRBV5-1, with 7 bases fitting TRBD1. Germline V gene data show CDR1 as SGHRS and CDR2 as YFSETQ. V gave up 2 bases and J gave up 3 bases; unmatched junction bases: 1. This CDR3 spans 13 amino acids. CDR3 sequence: CASSFTGDYGYTF. CDR3 nucleotide sequence: TGCGCCAGCAGCTTTACAGGGGACTATGGCTACACCTTC. The full variable domain, completed using reference TRBV5-1 and TRBJ1-2, is KAGVTQTPRYLIKTRGQQVTLSCSPISGHRSVSWYQQTPGQGLQFLFEYFSETQRNKGNFPGRFSGRQFSNSRSEMNVSTLELGDSALYLCASSFTGDYGYTFGSGTRLTVV.

J is TRBJ1-2 and V is TRBV7-2; D is unclear. The germline V gene encodes CDR1 SGHTA and CDR2 FQGNSA. The CDR3 runs 13 residues. V gave up 5 bases and J gave up 2 bases, with 9 bases separating them. The CDR3: CASSIQNNYGYTF. The CDR3 region has the DNA TGTGCCAGCAGCATACAAAACAACTATGGCTACACCTTC.

The chain is built from TRBV7-2 and TRBJ2-3, with 13 bases identical to TRBD2. Per the germline V gene, CDR1 is SGHTA and CDR2 is FQGNSA. The CDR3 has 18 residues. After removal of 5 bases from V and 4 bases from J, the junction contained 12 bases not matched to a gene. DNA of the CDR3: TGTGCCAGCAGCCAAAGGACTAGCGGGAGTGGAGCGGCAGATACGCAGTATTTT. It specifies CASSQRTSGSGAADTQYF.

The chain recombines TRBV11-2 with TRBJ1-1; D is perhaps TRBD1 (6 bases). CDR1 and CDR2 from the germline V gene are SGHAT and FQNNGV. The V end lost 2 bases, the J end lost 4 bases, and 14 bases lay between the germline ends. This CDR3 contains 15 residues. CDR3 loop: CASSLLQGIATEAFF. In DNA, the CDR3 is TGTGCCAGCAGCTTACTACAGGGTATAGCCACTGAAGCTTTCTTT.

This clone showed up just a few times. This chain links TRBV10-3 with TRBJ2-5; TRBD2 matches at 9 bases. Germline CDR1 and CDR2: ENHRY and SYGVKD. Trimming took 8 bases from V and 4 from J; bases not matched to a gene: 5. The CDR3 sequence is 13 residues long. Here the CDR3 reads CAIAGGWRETQYF. In DNA form, the CDR3 reads TGTGCCATCGCGGGGGGGTGGAGAGAGACCCAGTACTTC.

This chain uses TRBV29-1 with TRBJ1-1, with 8 bases lining up with TRBD1. Germline V gene data show CDR1 as SQVTM and CDR2 as ANQGSEA. CDR3 length equals 12 residues. The trim removed 7 bases at V and 4 bases at J, leaving 5 bases unmatched. CDR3 coding DNA: TGCAGCGCAACAGGGGGAGGCACTGAAGCTTTCTTT. Its translation is CSATGGGTEAFF.

A remark on this clone: Additional DNA sequences in this sample encode the identical CDR3. This rearrangement joins TRBV18 to TRBJ1-2; 8 bases match TRBD1. The CDR3 spans 14 residues. Germline V gene lookup returns CDR1 KGHSH and CDR2 LQKENI. With V trimmed by 2 bases and J by 1 base, 0 bases remained unmatched. This CDR3 is CASSPDRGNYGYTF. The CDR3 nucleotides are TGTGCCAGCTCACCAGACAGGGGTAACTATGGCTACACCTTC. Looking up the rest from reference TRBV18 and TRBJ1-2 gives the full variable domain: NAGVMQNPRHLVRRRGQEARLRCSPMKGHSHVYWYRQLPEEGLKFMVYLQKENIIDESGMPKERFSAEFPKEGPSILRIQQVVRGDSAAYFCASSPDRGNYGYTFGSGTRLTVV.

J is TRBJ2-1 and V is TRBV7-2, with D tentatively TRBD2 (6 bases). V was shortened by 2 bases and J by 9 bases, with 17 bases between the two germline ends. Germline assignment: CDR1 SGHTA and CDR2 FQGNSA. The CDR3 sequence is 15 residues long. The CDR3 DNA is TGTGCCAGCAGCTTATTAGGTCCCGGGAGCACTGAGCAGTTCTTC. This gives the protein CASSLLGPGSTEQFF.

The genes are TRBV5-6 and TRBJ1-4, with D perhaps TRBD1 (5 bases). Germline V lookup: CDR1 SGHDT, CDR2 YYEEEE. Deletions cut 0 bases from V and 7 bases from J, with 10 bases between. This CDR3 comprises 14 residues. The CDR3 sequence: CASSLEGLGEKLFF. Here the CDR3 DNA reads TGTGCCAGCAGCTTGGAGGGGTTAGGTGAAAAACTGTTTTTT.

This clone was seen a few times. The chain carries TRBV3-1 (or the pseudogene TRBV3-2) and TRBJ2-2; D gene uncertain. Looked up from germline, CDR1 is LGHDT and CDR2 is YNNKEL (reference sequence). The CDR3 consists of 12 residues. Trimming removed 3 bases from V and 4 bases from J, with 3 bases in between. The chain's CDR3 is CASSQSTGELFF. The CDR3 DNA follows: TGTGCCAGCAGCCAGAGCACCGGGGAGCTGTTTTTT.

The CDR3 sequence is CASSGQGGEPQHF. In nucleotides, the CDR3 is TGTGCCAGCAGTGGACAGGGGGGGGAGCCCCAGCATTTT. The rearrangement uses TRBV6-4 and TRBJ1-5, with 9 bases matching TRBD1. Losses at the gene ends were 4 bases for V and 8 bases for J; bases not matched to a gene: 3. The germline CDR1 and CDR2 sequences are MRHNA and SNTAGT. The CDR3 length is 13 residues.

This chain connects TRBV10-3 to TRBJ2-2, with TRBD1 matching 7 bases. This CDR3 spans 15 amino acids. The V gene's germline CDR1 is ENHRY and CDR2 SYGVKD. J was trimmed by 7 bases and V by 4 bases; bases with no gene match: 9. As DNA, the CDR3 is TGTGCCATCAGTGTAAGACAGGGCAGCGACGGGGAGCTGTTTTTT. Translating gives CAISVRQGSDGELFF.

The genes are TRBV7-2 and TRBJ1-5; 11 bases map to TRBD1. J was trimmed by 6 bases and V by 1 base; bases with no gene match: 8. Germline values: CDR1 SGHTA, CDR2 FQGNSA. CDR3 length: 17 residues. The CDR3 loop is CASSLGGTGGLLQPQHF. CDR3 nucleotide sequence: TGTGCCAGCAGCTTAGGCGGGACAGGGGGTCTACTTCAGCCCCAGCATTTT.

V and J are TRBV19 and TRBJ1-6, with 7 bases lining up with TRBD1. There are 15 residues in the CDR3. Germline lookup yields CDR1 LNHDA and CDR2 SQIVND (reference sequence). J lost 8 bases, V lost 5 bases, and 9 bases had no gene match. The CDR3, as DNA: TGTGCCAGTAGTCCACAGGGACAGCCCTATTCACCCCTCCACTTT. This gives the protein CASSPQGQPYSPLHF. Full variable domain (missing parts from reference TRBV19 and TRBJ1-6): DGGITQSPKYLFRKEGQNVTLSCEQNLNHDAMYWYRQDPGQGLRLIYYSQIVNDFQKGDIAEGYSVSREKKESFPLTVTSAQKNPTAFYLCASSPQGQPYSPLHFGNGTRLTVT.

The rearrangement links TRBV11-3 to TRBJ2-3, with D possibly TRBD2 on 6 matching bases. V lost 5 bases and J lost 1, with 10 bases in between. This CDR3 comprises 14 residues. CDR1 and CDR2 (germline): SGHNT, YENEEA. For the CDR3, the DNA is TGTGCCAGCAGCGTCGGCGGGGGCACAGATACGCAGTATTTT. Residues: CASSVGGGTDTQYF.

The V call is TRBV19, the J call TRBJ2-2, with D perhaps TRBD1 (6 bases). This CDR3 comprises 13 residues. The germline CDR1 and CDR2 sequences are LNHDA and SQIVND (reference sequence). Between the trimmed V and J ends, which lost 6 bases and 5 bases, there was a span of 10 bases. The CDR3 region has the DNA TGTGCCAGTAGCCACAGGGAGACCGGGGAGCTGTTTTTT. It encodes CASSHRETGELFF.

The chain combines TRBV6-5 with TRBJ1-5; unclear D gene. V gave up 2 bases and J gave up 7 bases, with 9 bases separating them. This CDR3 comprises 13 residues. The germline CDR1 and CDR2 sequences are MNHEY and SVGAGI. CDR3 region: CASSYEVRQPQHF. The DNA of the CDR3 is TGTGCCAGCAGTTACGAGGTGCGACAGCCCCAGCATTTT.

The chain is built from TRBV6-5 and TRBJ1-1; D gene unclear. The length of the CDR3 is 14 residues. The germline V gene encodes CDR1 MNHEY and CDR2 SVGAGI. Trimming took off 0 bases at V and 1 base at J, with 6 bases between the two ends. CDR3 protein: CASSYSYGNTEAFF. The CDR3 DNA reads as TGTGCCAGCAGTTACTCATACGGGAACACTGAAGCTTTCTTT.

This clone turned up a few times. The chain has TRBV19 and TRBJ1-2; 8 nucleotides line up with TRBD1. Trimming removed 5 bases from V and 3 bases from J; junction bases left unmatched: 5. Germline CDR1 is LNHDA and CDR2 is SQIVND (reference sequence). The CDR3 runs to 14 residues. The DNA for the CDR3 is TGTGCCAGTAGTGGGGACAGGAAACACTATGGCTACACCTTC. It specifies CASSGDRKHYGYTF. The whole variable domain, remainder taken from reference TRBV19 and TRBJ1-2, is DGGITQSPKYLFRKEGQNVTLSCEQNLNHDAMYWYRQDPGQGLRLIYYSQIVNDFQKGDIAEGYSVSREKKESFPLTVTSAQKNPTAFYLCASSGDRKHYGYTFGSGTRLTVV.

The chain couples TRBV3-1 (or the pseudogene TRBV3-2) to TRBJ1-2, with D uncertain. Germline CDR1 reads LGHDT; CDR2 reads YNNKEL (reference sequence). The CDR3 contains 13 residues. V was trimmed by 2 bases and J by 1 base, leaving 5 bases between them. CDR3 sequence (DNA): TGTGCCAGCAGCCAACCTCTTAACTATGGCTACACCTTC. The encoded protein is CASSQPLNYGYTF.

The chain recombines TRBV18 with TRBJ1-5; 7 bases line up with TRBD1. The CDR3 totals 15 residues. Germline loops: CDR1 KGHSH, CDR2 LQKENI. J gave up 4 bases and V 4 bases, and 7 bases lay outside the gene matches. The chain's CDR3 is CASSLGTDSNQPQHF. In DNA, the CDR3 is TGTGCCAGCTCACTAGGGACAGACTCTAATCAGCCCCAGCATTTT.

The gene calls are TRBV5-1 and TRBJ2-3; 15 bases agree with TRBD2. The germline gives CDR1 SGHRS, CDR2 YFSETQ. This CDR3 region has 18 residues. The junction had 8 bases not matched to a gene; V was cut back by 0 bases and J by 6 bases. For the CDR3, the DNA is TGCGCCAGCAGCTTGGTCGGGACTAGCGGGGGGCCGTATGATACGCAGTATTTT. Amino acids: CASSLVGTSGGPYDTQYF. Full variable domain (missing parts from reference TRBV5-1 and TRBJ2-3): KAGVTQTPRYLIKTRGQQVTLSCSPISGHRSVSWYQQTPGQGLQFLFEYFSETQRNKGNFPGRFSGRQFSNSRSEMNVSTLELGDSALYLCASSLVGTSGGPYDTQYFGPGTRLTVL.

V gene TRBV6-5 combines with J gene TRBJ2-1; 7 bases fit TRBD1. V gave up 6 bases and J gave up 9 bases; unmatched junction bases: 11. The CDR3 has 14 residues. Germline CDR1 and CDR2: MNHEY and SVGAGI. The CDR3 loop reads CASRQTGSVGEQFF. The DNA for the CDR3 is TGTGCCAGCAGACAGACAGGGTCCGTCGGTGAGCAGTTCTTC.

V is TRBV4-1 and J is TRBJ2-1; no firm D call. This CDR3 comprises 12 residues. V shed 4 bases and J shed 14 bases, with 15 bases lying between them. Germline CDR1 reads MGHRA; CDR2 reads YSYEKL. DNA of the CDR3: TGCGCCAGCAGCCCTGCTAAAGGTCGGGAGTTCTTC. It yields the protein CASSPAKGREFF.